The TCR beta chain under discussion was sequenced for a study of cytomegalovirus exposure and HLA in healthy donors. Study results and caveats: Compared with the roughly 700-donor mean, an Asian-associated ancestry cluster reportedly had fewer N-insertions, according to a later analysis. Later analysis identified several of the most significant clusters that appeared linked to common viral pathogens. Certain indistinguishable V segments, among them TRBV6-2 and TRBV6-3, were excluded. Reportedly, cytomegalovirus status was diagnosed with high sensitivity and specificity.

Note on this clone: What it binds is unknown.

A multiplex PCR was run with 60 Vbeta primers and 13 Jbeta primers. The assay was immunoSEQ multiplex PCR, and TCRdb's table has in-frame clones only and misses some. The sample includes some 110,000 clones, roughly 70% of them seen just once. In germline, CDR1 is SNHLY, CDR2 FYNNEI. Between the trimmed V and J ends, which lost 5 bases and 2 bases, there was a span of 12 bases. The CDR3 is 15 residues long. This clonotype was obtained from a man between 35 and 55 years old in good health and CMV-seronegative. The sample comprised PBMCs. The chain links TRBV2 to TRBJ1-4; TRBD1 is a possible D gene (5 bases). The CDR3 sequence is CASSTPGRTNEKLFF. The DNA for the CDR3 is TGTGCCAGCAGTACCCCAGGGAGGACTAATGAAAAACTGTTTTTT.